This T cell receptor (beta chain) emerged from a study of regulatory T cells in long-lasting Graves disease. This clonotype occurred once. What it binds is unknown. A much larger clone is a single base away; this may be a read error. Time point defined: newly diagnosed GD, antithyroid drugs for less than 3 months. Isolated PBMC RNA provided the starting material for the TCR library. The source of the patients was an endocrinology department in Xi'an, China. Notes on the study in general: Newly diagnosed Graves' patients had higher TCR diversity than persistent ones.

Construction of the TCR beta libraries employed iRepertoire HTBI primers in conjunction with Arm-PCR of CDR3 regions. A single record per CDR3 protein comes from TCRdb applying MiXCR to the multiplex PCR reads. The sample holds under 300,000 distinct CDR3 sequences; approximately 20% are singletons and the top ten take 11% to 15%. Germline CDR1 reads MNHEY; CDR2 reads SVGEGT. The CDR3 extends over 13 amino acids. Trimming removed 10 bases from V and 3 bases from J; junction bases left unmatched: 6. These records were also assigned to another study, of T cells in Graves' hyperthyroidism and ophthalmopathy.

The V call is TRBV6-2 or TRBV6-3, the J call TRBJ1-5, with TRBD1 identical over 7 bases. The TCR was taken from a woman between 25 and 40 years old with Graves disease. The sequences come from peripheral blood mononuclear cells (PBMCs), collected at new diagnosis, from a patient treated with antithyroid drugs. CDR3 loop: CAIIGGPNQPQHF. CDR3 DNA: TGTGCCATCATAGGGGGCCCCAATCAGCCCCAGCATTTT.